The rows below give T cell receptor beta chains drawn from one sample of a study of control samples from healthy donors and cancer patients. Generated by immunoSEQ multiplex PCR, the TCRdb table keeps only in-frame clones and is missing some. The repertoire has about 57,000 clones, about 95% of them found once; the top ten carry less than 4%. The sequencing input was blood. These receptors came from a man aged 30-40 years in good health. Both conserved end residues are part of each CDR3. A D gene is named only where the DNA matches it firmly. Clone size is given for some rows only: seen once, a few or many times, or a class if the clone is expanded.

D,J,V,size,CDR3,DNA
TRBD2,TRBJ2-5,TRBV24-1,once,CATSDFGGGQYF,TGTGCCACCAGTGATTTTGGGGGGGGCCAGTACTTC
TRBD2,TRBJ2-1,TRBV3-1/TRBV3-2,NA,CASSQDPAGGRYEQFF,TGTGCCAGCAGCCAAGATCCAGCGGGGGGTAGATATGAGCAGTTCTTC
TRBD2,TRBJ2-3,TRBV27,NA,CASSFLGSGGGDTQYF,TGTGCCAGCAGTTTCCTCGGGAGCGGGGGAGGAGATACGCAGTATTTT
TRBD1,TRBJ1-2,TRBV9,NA,CASSVGGGGGYGYTF,TGTGCCAGCAGCGTAGGGGGAGGGGGCGGCTATGGCTACACCTTC
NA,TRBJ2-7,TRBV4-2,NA,CASSQDRGPYEQYF,TGTGCCAGCAGCCAAGATCGAGGTCCATACGAGCAGTACTTC
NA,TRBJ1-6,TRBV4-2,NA,CASSQDRGINNSPLHF,TGTGCCAGCAGCCAAGATCGGGGGATAAACAATTCACCCCTCCACTTT
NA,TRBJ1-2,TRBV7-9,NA,CASSLEANYGYTF,TGTGCCAGCAGCTTAGAGGCCAACTATGGCTACACCTTC
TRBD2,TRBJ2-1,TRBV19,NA,CASSLNPGTSGRGDNEQFF,TGTGCCAGTAGTCTCAACCCCGGGACTAGCGGGAGGGGGGATAATGAGCAGTTCTTC
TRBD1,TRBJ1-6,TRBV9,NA,CASSTDATGVNSPLHF,TGTGCCAGCAGCACCGACGCGACAGGGGTTAATTCACCCCTCCACTTT
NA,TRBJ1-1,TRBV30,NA,CACGHGGRNTEAFF,TGTGCCTGCGGACACGGTGGGCGGAACACTGAAGCTTTCTTT
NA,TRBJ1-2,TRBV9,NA,CASSPPGRSDNYGYTF,TGTGCCAGCAGCCCCCCCGGCAGGAGCGATAACTATGGCTACACCTTC
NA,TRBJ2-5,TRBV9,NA,CASSVGNGVETQYF,TGTGCCAGCAGCGTAGGGAACGGGGTGGAGACCCAGTACTTC
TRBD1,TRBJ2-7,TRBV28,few,CASSLEGGFSYEQYF,TGTGCCAGCAGTTTAGAAGGGGGCTTCTCCTACGAGCAGTACTTC
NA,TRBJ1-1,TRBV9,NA,CASSVVSGANTEAFF,TGTGCCAGCAGCGTAGTATCAGGGGCGAACACTGAAGCTTTCTTT
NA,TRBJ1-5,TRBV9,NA,CASSKEQGSNQPQHF,TGTGCCAGCAGCAAAGAACAGGGTAGCAATCAGCCCCAGCATTTT
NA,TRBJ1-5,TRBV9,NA,CASSPRSGMNQPQHF,TGTGCCAGCAGCCCCAGGAGTGGGATGAATCAGCCCCAGCATTTT
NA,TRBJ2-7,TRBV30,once,CAWSLGSYEQYF,TGTGCCTGGTCCCTTGGGAGCTACGAGCAGTACTTC
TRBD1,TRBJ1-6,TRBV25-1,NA,CASRNRGFGSPLHF,TGTGCCAGCAGGAACAGGGGATTTGGTTCACCCCTCCACTTT
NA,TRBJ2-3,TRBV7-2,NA,CASSFGGRSTDTQYF,TGTGCCAGCAGCTTTGGGGGGCGGAGCACAGATACGCAGTATTTT
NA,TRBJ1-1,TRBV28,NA,CASSLEQPNTEAFF,TGTGCCAGCAGTTTAGAACAGCCGAACACTGAAGCTTTCTTT
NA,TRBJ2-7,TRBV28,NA,CASSANSLGGSSYEQYF,TGTGCCAGCAGTGCGAACAGCTTAGGAGGGAGCTCCTACGAGCAGTACTTC
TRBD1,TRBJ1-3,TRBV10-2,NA,CASSELRTGGNTIYF,TGCGCCAGCAGTGAGTTAAGGACAGGTGGAAACACCATATATTTT
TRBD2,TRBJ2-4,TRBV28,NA,CASSFVSSGRPYF,TGTGCCAGCAGTTTTGTATCTAGCGGGAGGCCGTACTTC
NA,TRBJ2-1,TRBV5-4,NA,CASPLGGPEFF,TGTGCCAGCCCCCTTGGGGGCCCTGAGTTCTTC
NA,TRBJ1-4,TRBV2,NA,CASLMDGISGKLFF,TGTGCCAGCCTTATGGACGGCATTTCGGGAAAACTGTTTTTT
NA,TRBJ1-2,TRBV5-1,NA,CASSTVPLFYGYTF,TGCGCCAGCAGCACCGTACCCCTCTTCTATGGCTACACCTTC
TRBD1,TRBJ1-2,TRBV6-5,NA,CASRQTGYGYTF,TGTGCCAGCAGACAGACAGGGTATGGCTACACCTTC
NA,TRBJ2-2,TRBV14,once,CASSQDLWAGNTGELFF,TGTGCCAGCAGCCAAGATCTTTGGGCAGGGAACACCGGGGAGCTGTTTTTT
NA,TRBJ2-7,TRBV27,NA,CASSLRTGEQYF,TGTGCCAGCAGTTTACGAACTGGCGAGCAGTACTTC
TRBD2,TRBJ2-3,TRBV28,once,CASSFEREDVLDTQYF,TGTGCCAGCAGTTTTGAGCGGGAGGATGTTTTGGATACGCAGTATTTT
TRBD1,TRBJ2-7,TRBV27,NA,CASSPGQGGYEQYF,TGTGCCAGCAGTCCAGGACAGGGGGGCTACGAGCAGTACTTC
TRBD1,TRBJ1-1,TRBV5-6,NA,CASSQGQLRAFF,TGTGCCAGCAGTCAGGGACAGTTGAGAGCTTTCTTT
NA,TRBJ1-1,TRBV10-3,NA,CAISTGPYEGNTEAFF,TGTGCCATCAGTACGGGACCCTATGAGGGGAACACTGAAGCTTTCTTT
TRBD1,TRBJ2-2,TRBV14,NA,CASSRVQGYTGELFF,TGTGCCAGCAGCCGGGTACAGGGGTACACCGGGGAGCTGTTTTTT
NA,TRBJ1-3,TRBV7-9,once,CASSPPKTGNTIYF,TGTGCCAGCAGCCCCCCCAAAACGGGAAACACCATATATTTT
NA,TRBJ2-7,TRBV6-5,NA,CASSRQRTVGYEQYF,TGTGCCAGCAGTCGACAACGGACGGTTGGCTACGAGCAGTACTTC
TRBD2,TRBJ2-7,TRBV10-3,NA,CAISESGTSVNEQYF,TGTGCCATCAGTGAGTCGGGGACTAGCGTCAACGAGCAGTACTTC
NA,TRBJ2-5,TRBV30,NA,CAWSRGGDETQYF,TGTGCCTGGAGTCGAGGGGGGGACGAGACCCAGTACTTC
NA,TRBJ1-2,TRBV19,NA,CASSGTQGLDYGYTF,TGTGCCAGTTCAGGGACTCAGGGGCTCGACTATGGCTACACCTTC
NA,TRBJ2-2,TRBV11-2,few,CASSLDWVSTGELFF,TGTGCCAGCAGCTTAGATTGGGTTTCTACCGGGGAGCTGTTTTTT
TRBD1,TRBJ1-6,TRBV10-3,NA,CAISERDRDSPLHF,TGTGCCATCAGTGAGAGGGACAGGGATTCACCCCTCCACTTT
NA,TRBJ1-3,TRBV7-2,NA,CASSLGAPGASGNTIYF,TGTGCCAGCAGCTTAGGGGCACCGGGAGCCTCTGGAAACACCATATATTTT
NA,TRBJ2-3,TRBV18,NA,CASSPPELTDTQYF,TGTGCCAGCTCACCCCCCGAACTCACAGATACGCAGTATTTT
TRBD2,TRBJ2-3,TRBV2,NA,CARRGTPSGRRPGTDTQYF,TGTGCCAGAAGGGGGACTCCTAGCGGGAGAAGACCTGGCACAGATACGCAGTATTTT
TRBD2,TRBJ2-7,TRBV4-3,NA,CASSQEAGAFYEQYF,TGCGCCAGCAGCCAAGAAGCGGGGGCCTTCTACGAGCAGTACTTC
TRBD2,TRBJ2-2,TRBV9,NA,CASSASGTRNTGELFF,TGTGCCAGCAGCGCTTCCGGGACTAGGAACACCGGGGAGCTGTTTTTT
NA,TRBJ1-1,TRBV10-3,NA,CAIRTGNTEAFF,TGTGCCATCAGGACAGGGAACACTGAAGCTTTCTTT
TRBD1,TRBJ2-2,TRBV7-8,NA,CASFPGTVNTGELFF,TGTGCCAGCTTTCCCGGGACAGTGAACACCGGGGAGCTGTTTTTT
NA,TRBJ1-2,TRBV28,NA,CASSSTVFTYGYTF,TGTGCCAGCAGTTCCACCGTATTTACCTATGGCTACACCTTC
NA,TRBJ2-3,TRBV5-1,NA,CASSWEYMADTQYF,TGCGCCAGCAGCTGGGAATACATGGCAGATACGCAGTATTTT
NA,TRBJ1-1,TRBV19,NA,CASSIGFGGVEAFF,TGTGCCAGTAGTATTGGCTTTGGGGGCGTAGAAGCTTTCTTT
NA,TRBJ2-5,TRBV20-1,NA,CSASPSVETQYF,TGCAGTGCTAGTCCGTCTGTCGAGACCCAGTACTTC
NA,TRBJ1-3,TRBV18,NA,CASSPTSSRDTIYF,TGTGCCAGCTCACCAACTAGTAGTCGGGACACCATATATTTT
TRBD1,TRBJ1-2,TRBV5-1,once,CASSVDRGRGGYTF,TGCGCCAGCAGCGTCGACAGGGGGCGCGGAGGCTACACCTTC
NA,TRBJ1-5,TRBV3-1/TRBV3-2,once,CASSQAGQQNQPQHF,TGTGCCAGCAGCCAAGCCGGACAGCAGAATCAGCCCCAGCATTTT
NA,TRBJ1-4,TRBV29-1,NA,CSVVSRGTNEKLFF,TGCAGCGTTGTTAGTAGGGGAACTAATGAAAAACTGTTTTTT
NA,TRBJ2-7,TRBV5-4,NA,CASSRRTGSLLGNEQYF,TGTGCCAGCAGCCGAAGGACCGGGTCGTTACTGGGGAACGAGCAGTACTTC
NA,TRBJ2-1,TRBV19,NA,CASSWDLSGKFF,TGTGCCAGCTCCTGGGACTTATCCGGGAAGTTCTTC
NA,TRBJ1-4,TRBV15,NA,CATSRDAGAANEKLFF,TGTGCCACCAGCAGAGATGCAGGGGCGGCTAATGAAAAACTGTTTTTT